Listed below are T cell receptor beta chains from one sample, sequenced in a study of identical twins' blood T cells. MiXCR, run by TCRdb on the 5' RACE reads, gives a single entry per CDR3 protein. The sample lists fewer than 450,000 distinct CDR3 sequences, roughly 31% occurring once. Sequenced sample: PBMCs. The receptor source for this set is a woman between 18 and 55 years old in good health. Each CDR3 is given without its conserved first and last residue. The D gene is left open where the match is weak.

v_gene	j_gene	d_gene	CDR3aa
TRBV2	TRBJ1-1	NA	ASGAESRTEAF
TRBV7-2	TRBJ1-3	NA	ASSALGRPGNTIY
TRBV11-2	TRBJ1-1	NA	ASSPSPRLNTEAF
TRBV20-1	TRBJ1-1	NA	SASPLRGVTEAF
TRBV11-2	TRBJ2-7	TRBD2	ASSFLAGVLY
TRBV5-1	TRBJ2-7	NA	ASRRGATYEQY
TRBV29-1	TRBJ1-1	NA	SVPWVGVSEAF
TRBV7-9	TRBJ2-2	NA	ASSLERWNTGELF
TRBV29-1	TRBJ1-1	NA	SVLTDMNTEAF
TRBV27	TRBJ2-2	NA	ASSPGANTGELF
TRBV19	TRBJ2-7	TRBD2	ASSISGTSGYEQY
TRBV25-1	TRBJ1-2	NA	ASSDPPRGFYGYT
TRBV29-1	TRBJ2-3	TRBD1	SVLGQASTDTQY
TRBV2	TRBJ1-5	TRBD1	ASKRQGEQPQH
TRBV7-3	TRBJ1-2	NA	ASSLTSVNDGYT
TRBV10-3	TRBJ1-2	TRBD1	AISEGTVNHGYT
TRBV12-3/TRBV12-4	TRBJ2-1	TRBD2	ASSLLGTSLF
TRBV6-1	TRBJ1-2	NA	ASRETENYGYT
TRBV11-2	TRBJ1-5	NA	ASSLSGNRPQH
TRBV19	TRBJ1-5	NA	ASSGGQPNQPQH
TRBV2	TRBJ2-7	NA	ASSEARGVVYEQY
TRBV7-9	TRBJ1-2	NA	ASSLSTGGYT
TRBV7-9	TRBJ1-1	TRBD1	ASGQGARTEAL
TRBV12-3/TRBV12-4	TRBJ1-5	NA	ASSFTSWGANQPQH
TRBV29-1	TRBJ1-4	NA	SAQGPSEKLF
TRBV20-1	TRBJ1-2	NA	SASKGLGYGYT
TRBV12-3/TRBV12-4	TRBJ1-1	TRBD1	ASRTGQGAVTEAF
TRBV29-1	TRBJ1-3	NA	SVEGLDGRGNTIY
TRBV19	TRBJ1-5	TRBD1	ASRDRDRTYQPQH
TRBV20-1	TRBJ2-4	NA	SANRWTINIQY
TRBV7-2	TRBJ2-1	NA	ASSFDYNEQF
TRBV6-5	TRBJ1-3	NA	ASSYDASSGNTIY
TRBV6-6	TRBJ1-1	NA	ASSYPWVNMNTEAF
TRBV12-5	TRBJ2-1	NA	ASGLDRWSSYNEQF
TRBV10-3	TRBJ2-7	NA	AISDQNNDEQY
TRBV29-1	TRBJ1-2	NA	SVVTYRRGDYGYT
TRBV18	TRBJ2-4	NA	ASSPDTTIQY
TRBV12-3/TRBV12-4	TRBJ1-1	NA	ASSKRSDSYGEAF
TRBV29-1	TRBJ1-3	NA	SVGRQTTGGNTIY
TRBV29-1	TRBJ2-7	NA	SVGTFYAYEQY
TRBV4-3	TRBJ2-1	NA	ASSQENAFPNEQF
TRBV11-2	TRBJ1-5	NA	ASSISQNQPQH
TRBV5-5	TRBJ1-6	NA	ASSLRGVGVNSPLH
TRBV7-9	TRBJ1-2	NA	ASSSGAYGYT
TRBV14	TRBJ1-2	TRBD1	ARKYGTGEIYGYT
TRBV3-1	TRBJ1-4	TRBD1	ASTRTGREKLF
TRBV18	TRBJ2-7	TRBD2	ASSPRPTSGGSYEQY
TRBV20-1	TRBJ2-1	NA	SARDRSDEQF
TRBV5-1	TRBJ2-1	NA	ASSFKYNEQF
TRBV11-2	TRBJ2-1	NA	ASSYGNSYNEQF
TRBV5-1	TRBJ1-6	NA	ASSLEQGNSPLH
TRBV10-3	TRBJ2-3	NA	AISAAWSRTDTQY
TRBV6-4	TRBJ2-1	NA	ASSVEGGLYNEQF
TRBV7-2	TRBJ2-1	TRBD2	ASSLVRGSGRRLNEQF